This passage covers 29 T cell receptor beta chains from one sample sequenced in a study of Tregs in tolerant kidney transplant recipients. Recipients received nonmyeloablative bone marrow transplants from related graft donors, with transient mixed chimerism. Sequenced by immunoSEQ multiplex PCR; TCRdb stores in-frame clones only, minus some. The data contain tens of thousands of clones, 90% to 95% of them singletons. Source: CD4+ T cells from blood (PBMCs), taken 12 months after the transplant. Receptors originate from a human patient who received a combined kidney and bone marrow transplant. Some T cells may have originated in the graft donor.

The gene calls are TRBV11-2 and TRBJ2-7, with D maybe TRBD2 (5 bases). Germline-derived CDR1 and CDR2 are SGHAT and FQNNGV. Trimming cost V 5 bases and J 5 bases, with 10 bases left between them. CDR3 length: 12 amino acids. CDR3 DNA sequence: TGTGCCAGCAGCCAACCGGGGAACGAGCAGTACTTC. It encodes CASSQPGNEQYF.

The chain carries TRBV18 and TRBJ2-7, with 8 bases aligning to TRBD2. After removal of 4 bases from V and 1 base from J, the junction contained 6 bases not matched to a gene. CDR1 KGHSH and CDR2 LQKENI come from the germline V gene. The CDR3 is made up of 15 amino acids. The CDR3 DNA reads as TGTGCCAGCTCACTTAGCGGGGACTCTTCCTACGAGCAGTACTTC. It encodes CASSLSGDSSYEQYF.

The J gene is TRBJ2-1, the V gene TRBV19; TRBD2 matches at 12 bases. J gave up 6 bases and V 5 bases, and 5 bases lay outside the gene matches. The CDR3 consists of 15 residues. The germline V gene encodes CDR1 LNHDA and CDR2 SQIVND (reference sequence). CDR3 DNA sequence: TGTGCCAGTAGTGTGGGACTAGCGGGCGTCAATGAGCAGTTCTTC. Its translation is CASSVGLAGVNEQFF.

This clone has a single count. The chain joins TRBV28 to TRBJ2-3; 16 bases fit TRBD2. V lost 5 bases, J lost 2 bases, and 13 bases stayed unmatched. CDR3 length: 20 residues. The germline V gene has CDR1 MDHEN and CDR2 SYDVKM. The CDR3 nucleotides read TGTGCCAGCAGTACACAATCCGGGACTAGCGGGAGGGCTCTCACAGATACGCAGTATTTT. The encoded protein is CASSTQSGTSGRALTDTQYF. The full variable domain, completed using reference TRBV28 and TRBJ2-3, is DVKVTQSSRYLVKRTGEKVFLECVQDMDHENMFWYRQDPGLGLRLIYFSYDVKMKEKGDIPEGYSVSREKKERFSLILESASTNQTSMYLCASSTQSGTSGRALTDTQYFGPGTRLTVL.

V usage is TRBV7-2 and J usage is TRBJ2-3; D is possibly TRBD2 (5 bases). The CDR3 runs 14 residues. Germline CDR1 SGHTA, CDR2 FQGNSA. The V gene lost 1 base and the J gene lost 4 bases, with 9 bases spanning the gap. The CDR3 bases are TGTGCCAGCAGCTTAGTTGAGGGAGCAGATACGCAGTATTTT. The encoded protein is CASSLVEGADTQYF.

V and J are TRBV30 and TRBJ2-5; D might be TRBD1 (6 bases). The DNA matches TRBJ2-7 better at its end, which makes the J call doubtful. From germline, CDR1 is GTSNPN and CDR2 SVGIG (reference sequence). The CDR3 contains 14 residues. The CDR3 nucleotides read TGTGCCTGGAGCCGCAGGGGAAGCTCCTACGAGCAGTACTTC. It yields the protein CAWSRRGSSYEQYF.

This clone came up once. The gene calls are TRBV19 and TRBJ2-3; a weak D match, TRBD1 (6 bases). V was cut by 6 bases and J by 2 bases, with 12 bases left in between. The CDR3 consists of 14 residues. Germline V CDR1 and CDR2: LNHDA, SQIVND (reference sequence). The CDR3 region is CASRKHRDTDTQYF. CDR3 bases: TGTGCCAGTAGAAAACACAGGGACACAGATACGCAGTATTTT.

The chain couples TRBV2 to TRBJ2-1; 7 nucleotides match TRBD1. The germline V gene encodes CDR1 SNHLY and CDR2 FYNNEI. The V segment lost 6 bases and the J segment 7 bases; nucleotides outside the gene matches: 12. This CDR3 contains 15 residues. The CDR3 is CASSMARGRRNEQFF. The CDR3 region has the DNA TGTGCCAGCAGCATGGCTAGGGGGCGGCGGAATGAGCAGTTCTTC.

The rearrangement links TRBV19 to TRBJ2-1; weak D call: TRBD2 (6 bases). The CDR3 loop spans 13 amino acids. Germline lookup yields CDR1 LNHDA and CDR2 SQIVND (reference sequence). Trimming cost V 4 bases and J 6 bases, with 10 bases left between them. CDR3 protein: CASSTTSSNEQFF. CDR3 DNA: TGTGCCAGTAGTACGACTAGTTCCAATGAGCAGTTCTTC.

The chain has TRBV18 and TRBJ2-1; 9 bases are shared with TRBD2. Germline lookup yields CDR1 KGHSH and CDR2 LQKENI. V dropped 1 base and J dropped 9; count of bases not matched to a gene: 19. The CDR3 is 19 residues long. In DNA, the CDR3 is TGTGCCAGCTCACCACACCATGGGCGGGGGGGCCCGACCTTTGTTGAGCAGTTCTTC. Its translation is CASSPHHGRGGPTFVEQFF.

This clone showed up just once. The V gene is TRBV7-2, the J gene TRBJ1-2; 7 bases agree with TRBD1. The ends lost 7 bases at V and 3 bases at J; junction bases unmatched: 11. The CDR3 runs 15 residues. In germline, CDR1 is SGHTA, CDR2 FQGNSA. This CDR3 reads CASTYLRGQDYGYTF. The CDR3 coding sequence is TGTGCCAGCACTTACTTAAGAGGACAGGACTATGGCTACACCTTC.

The chain has TRBV7-9 and TRBJ2-7; 8 bases agree with TRBD1. V shed 9 bases, J shed 5 bases, and the junction held 9 bases outside the gene matches. This CDR3 is 13 amino acids long. Germline loops: CDR1 SEHNR, CDR2 FQNEAQ (reference sequence). The DNA for the CDR3 is TGTGCCAGACGGCGGACAGGGCGCCACGAGCAGTACTTC. It is translated as CARRRTGRHEQYF.

The rearrangement joins TRBV7-9 to TRBJ2-3; tentative D call: TRBD2 (6 bases). V lost 3 bases and J 0 bases, leaving 7 bases between the germline ends. Germline V gives CDR1 SEHNR, CDR2 FQNEAQ (reference sequence). This CDR3 is 14 amino acids long. The CDR3 DNA reads TGTGCCAGCAGCTTTGGGACTAGCACAGATACGCAGTATTTT. Its protein is CASSFGTSTDTQYF.

The chain links TRBV6-1 to TRBJ2-7; TRBD2 aligns across 9 bases. Trimming cost V 3 bases and J 0 bases; bases outside gene matches: 9. This CDR3 spans 17 amino acids. Germline CDR1 MNHNS, CDR2 SASEGT. The CDR3 loop is CASSDRPSGVSSYEQYF. CDR3 in DNA: TGTGCCAGCAGTGATCGACCTAGCGGGGTGAGCTCCTACGAGCAGTACTTC.

In this sample, this clone turned up once. The chain joins TRBV4-2 to TRBJ1-1; 8 bases fit TRBD1. V lost 2 bases to trimming and J lost 7 bases; unmatched junction nucleotides: 9. The germline CDR1 and CDR2 sequences are LGHNA and YNFKEQ. CDR3 length: 15 amino acids. CDR3 loop: CASSQTDRGWGEAFF. The CDR3, as DNA: TGTGCCAGCAGCCAAACCGACAGGGGATGGGGTGAAGCTTTCTTT.

The chain carries TRBV7-2 and TRBJ2-1; 8 nucleotides align to TRBD1. J gave up 0 bases and V 4 bases, and 11 bases lay outside the gene matches. The germline CDR1 and CDR2 sequences are SGHTA and FQGNSA. The CDR3 runs to 18 residues. The CDR3 reads CASSWDRRGKSSYNEQFF. The CDR3 DNA follows: TGTGCCAGCAGCTGGGACAGGCGGGGAAAGAGCTCCTACAATGAGCAGTTCTTC.

Of note for this clone: No DNA is shown, since the ends of the CDR3 on it are uncertain; the CDR3 is the one TCRdb lists. V is TRBV7-9 and J is TRBJ2-1; the D segment call TRBD1 is taken from the table without a DNA check. Both ends counted, the CDR3 spans 14 residues. Germline V gene data show CDR1 as SEHNR and CDR2 as FQNEAQ (reference sequence). The CDR3 region is CASSLVGGGTGEFF.

This clone has more than one count but fewer than ten. The J gene is TRBJ2-3, the V gene TRBV9, with 8 bases that match TRBD2. CDR3 length equals 15 residues. V lost 7 bases, J lost 4 bases, and 11 bases stayed unmatched. Germline CDR1 SGDLS, CDR2 YYNGEE. CDR3 loop: CASGRGDSFPDTQYF. DNA for the CDR3: TGTGCCAGCGGGCGGGGGGATAGCTTCCCAGATACGCAGTATTTT. Together with reference TRBV9 and TRBJ2-3, the CDR3 gives the full variable domain: DSGVTQTPKHLITATGQRVTLRCSPRSGDLSVYWYQQSLDQGLQFLIQYYNGEERAKGNILERFSAQQFPDLHSELNLSSLELGDSALYFCASGRGDSFPDTQYFGPGTRLTVL.

This clone came up once. This chain joins TRBV7-3 and TRBJ2-3; D uncertain. The CDR3 has 15 amino acids. The germline V gene encodes CDR1 SGHTA and CDR2 FQGTGA. The germline V and J ends were trimmed by 5 bases and 2 bases, with 14 bases remaining between them. The CDR3 region has the DNA TGTGCCAGCAGCCTAAGCGCTTTCTCCACAGATACGCAGTATTTT. Its translation: CASSLSAFSTDTQYF.

The sample holds one count of this clone. V gene TRBV7-2 combines with J gene TRBJ1-1, with 7 nucleotides matching TRBD1. This CDR3 is 14 amino acids long. Per germline, CDR1 SGHTA and CDR2 FQGNSA. Trimming cost V 0 bases and J 10 bases; bases outside gene matches: 8. The CDR3 loop is CASSLALRGGPAFF. DNA of the CDR3: TGTGCCAGCAGCTTAGCGCTAAGAGGGGGCCCAGCTTTCTTT.

This chain joins TRBV29-1 and TRBJ1-4, with 8 bases matching TRBD1. Per the germline V gene, CDR1 is SQVTM and CDR2 is ANQGSEA. This CDR3 contains 17 residues. V trimming: 5 bases; J trimming: 7 bases; junction bases outside the gene matches: 18. The CDR3 loop is CSVPSAVGTGLAEKLFF. DNA for the CDR3: TGCAGCGTTCCATCTGCAGTGGGGACAGGTTTGGCTGAAAAACTGTTTTTT.

In this sample, this clone turned up once. The rearrangement uses TRBV9 and TRBJ2-5; 11 bases align to TRBD2. V lost 0 bases, J lost 0 bases, and 10 bases stayed unmatched. Germline CDR1 and CDR2: SGDLS and YYNGEE. The CDR3 loop spans 19 amino acids. CDR3: CASSVATTSGGADQETQYF. CDR3 nucleotide sequence: TGTGCCAGCAGCGTAGCTACAACTAGCGGGGGAGCCGACCAAGAGACCCAGTACTTC.

The chain is built from TRBV5-1 and TRBJ2-6; 7 positions agree with TRBD1. The trim removed 3 bases at V and 2 bases at J, leaving 17 bases unmatched. The germline CDR1 and CDR2 sequences are SGHRS and YFSETQ. This CDR3 has 20 residues. For the CDR3, the DNA is TGCGCCAGCAGCTCGATTCGATCAGACAGGGCCAAGGCTGGGGCCAACGTCCTGACTTTC. Translating gives CASSSIRSDRAKAGANVLTF.

This chain uses TRBV7-9 with TRBJ2-4, with 13 bases fitting TRBD2. Germline CDR1 is SEHNR and CDR2 is FQNEAQ (reference sequence). V shed 5 bases, J shed 6 bases, and the junction held 10 bases outside the gene matches. The CDR3 has 17 residues. The CDR3 nucleotides are TGTGCCAGCAGCCACCCACTAGCGGGGGGGAGTAGAAACATTCAGTACTTC. It encodes CASSHPLAGGSRNIQYF.

This chain links TRBV18 with TRBJ2-7; TRBD2 matches 12 bases. There are 17 residues in the CDR3. V shed 2 bases, J shed 5 bases, and the junction held 10 bases outside the gene matches. In germline, CDR1 is KGHSH, CDR2 LQKENI. CDR3 DNA sequence: TGTGCCAGCTCACCAAGACTAGCGGGAGATAAGCCTCACGAGCAGTACTTC. It is translated as CASSPRLAGDKPHEQYF. Full variable domain (outside the CDR3, taken from reference TRBV18 and TRBJ2-7): NAGVMQNPRHLVRRRGQEARLRCSPMKGHSHVYWYRQLPEEGLKFMVYLQKENIIDESGMPKERFSAEFPKEGPSILRIQQVVRGDSAAYFCASSPRLAGDKPHEQYFGPGTRLTVT.

The CDR3 is CAWSLTMDTQYF. CDR3 nucleotides: TGTGCCTGGAGTCTAACTATGGATACGCAGTATTTT. The V gene is TRBV30, the J gene TRBJ2-3; no clear D gene. This CDR3 is 12 amino acids long. Trimming shortened V by 2 bases and J by 6 bases, and 9 bases separated the two germline ends. Per germline, CDR1 GTSNPN and CDR2 SVGIG (reference sequence).

The chain combines TRBV6-5 with TRBJ2-7, with a weak D call TRBD2 (5 bases). This CDR3 is 13 amino acids long. The germline gives CDR1 MNHEY, CDR2 SVGAGI. V was clipped by 5 bases and J by 6 bases, with 14 bases between them. The CDR3 protein is CASSEGIFVEQYF. The CDR3 DNA is TGTGCCAGCAGTGAGGGCATATTTGTCGAGCAGTACTTC.

CDR3 residues: CSAQETEAFF. CDR3 nucleotide sequence: TGCAGTGCACAAGAAACTGAAGCTTTCTTT. This chain connects TRBV20-1 to TRBJ1-1, with no clear D. Trimming removed 6 bases at V and 5 bases at J, with 7 bases between. CDR1 and CDR2 from the germline V gene are DFQATT and SNEGSKA (reference sequence). The CDR3 is made up of 10 amino acids.

The chain recombines TRBV29-1 with TRBJ2-3; 11 bases are a match to TRBD1. CDR3 length equals 16 residues. CDR1 is SQVTM, CDR2 ANQGSEA, per germline. V shed 1 base and J 1 base; nucleotides not matched to a gene: 4. CDR3 loop: CSVEGTGGLGTDTQYF. In DNA form, the CDR3 reads TGCAGCGTTGAAGGGACAGGGGGCTTGGGCACAGATACGCAGTATTTT.